This T cell receptor beta chain comes out of a study of blood T cell repertoires in COVID-19 (TCRdb year 2020). General notes on the study: Collaborator samples came from the United States, Italy and Spain and covered acute and convalescent phases of COVID-19. Subjects who had been exposed to COVID-19, were actively infected with it, or had recovered from it provided the deeply sampled blood TCRbeta repertoires that made up the dataset. The material from the prospective study consisted of cDNA or gDNA derived from T cells, B-cell-depleted T cells, or PBMCs. Where available, HLA class I and class II types were obtained from metadata supplied by the sample provider rather than from assay-based typing. The sample metadata nearly always contained a de-identified subject ID, COVID-19 status, age in years and sex. The repertoires were made available in a free public database intended to serve as a resource for research on the immune response to SARS-CoV-2. Samples came from the ongoing ImmuneRACE study (first 160 participants) plus 1,254 subjects from 6 global collaborators.

A note on this clone: What this receptor recognizes is not known. Per-base quality was not reported, and no clone a single base away is much larger than it.

The immunoSEQ Assay, a bias-controlled multiplex PCR, was used to amplify TCRbeta CDR3 regions from genomic DNA. Per the authors' processing: The number of nucleated cells in each sample was estimated by amplification of reference gene primers within the assay. To quantify the absolute abundance of each unique TCRbeta CDR3 rearrangement, sequence reads were collapsed and filtered. For each sample, productive Simpson clonality was calculated as the square root of Simpson's diversity index over productive rearrangements. Drawn from immuneACCESS, this table holds only the in-frame rearrangements with V and J called that TCRdb kept. Clones are partly lost; checked studies trace under half to an unresolved V gene and leave the rest unexplained. V, J and clone size are taken as reported in that table, and D and trimming were inferred from the DNA itself. This sample has about 43,000 clones in its table, and approximately 80% of those were observed once. Around a quarter of the sample is taken by the ten largest.

The collaborating institutions used their own protocols to collect whole blood in K2EDTA tubes. For TCRbeta analysis, collaborators shipped samples as frozen whole blood, isolated PBMCs, or DNA extracted from either of those sample types. The CDR3 goes from the cysteine to the phenylalanine over 11 residues. Of all the DNA, just the CDR3 is kept, 33 bases in frame from base 1. The germline V gene (reference sequence) gives CDR1 as WNHNN and CDR2 as SYGVQD. Trimming removed 11 bases from V and 9 bases from J, leaving 15 bases between the germline ends. General findings and caveats noted by the study authors: Clinical and demographic metadata were provided uncurated, with the amount varying by source and participant.

Sequencing was done on a sample of peripheral blood. The TCR sequence derives from a woman aged 55-70 years with acute or convalescent COVID-19. The chain was built from TRBV10-1 and TRBJ2-3, with a weak D call of TRBD2 (7 bases match). The CDR3 sequence is CAGDRGGTQYF. The base sequence is TGCGCCGGGGATAGGGGGGGAACGCAGTATTTT.